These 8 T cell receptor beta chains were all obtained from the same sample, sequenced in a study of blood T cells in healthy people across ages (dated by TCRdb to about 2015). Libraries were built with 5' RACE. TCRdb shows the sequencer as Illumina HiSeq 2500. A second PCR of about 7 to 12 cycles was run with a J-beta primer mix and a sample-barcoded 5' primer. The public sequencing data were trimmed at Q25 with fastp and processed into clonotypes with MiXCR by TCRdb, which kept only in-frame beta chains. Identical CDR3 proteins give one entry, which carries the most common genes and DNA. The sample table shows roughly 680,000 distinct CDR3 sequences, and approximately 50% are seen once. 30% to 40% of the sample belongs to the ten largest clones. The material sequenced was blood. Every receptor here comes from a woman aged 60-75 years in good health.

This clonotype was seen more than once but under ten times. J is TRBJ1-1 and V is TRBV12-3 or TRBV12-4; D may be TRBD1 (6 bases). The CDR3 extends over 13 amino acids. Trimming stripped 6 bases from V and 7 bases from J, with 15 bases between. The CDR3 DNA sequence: TGTGCCAGCAGCCCCCAAACACAGGGTGAAGCTTTCTTT. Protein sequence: CASSPQTQGEAFF.

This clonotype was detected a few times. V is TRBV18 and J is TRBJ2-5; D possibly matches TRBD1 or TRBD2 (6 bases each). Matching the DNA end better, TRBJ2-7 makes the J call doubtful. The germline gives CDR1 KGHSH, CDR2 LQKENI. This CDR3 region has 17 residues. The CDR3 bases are TGTGCCAGCTCTCGGGCCGTGACAGGATCGGGAGCCTACGAGCAGTACTTC. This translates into CASSRAVTGSGAYEQYF.

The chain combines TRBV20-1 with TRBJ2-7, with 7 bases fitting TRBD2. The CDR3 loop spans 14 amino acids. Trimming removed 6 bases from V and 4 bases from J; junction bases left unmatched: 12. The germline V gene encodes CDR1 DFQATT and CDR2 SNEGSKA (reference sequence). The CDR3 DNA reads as TGCAGTGCCACAGGACGAGCGGGACGTTACGAGCAGTACTTC. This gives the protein CSATGRAGRYEQYF.

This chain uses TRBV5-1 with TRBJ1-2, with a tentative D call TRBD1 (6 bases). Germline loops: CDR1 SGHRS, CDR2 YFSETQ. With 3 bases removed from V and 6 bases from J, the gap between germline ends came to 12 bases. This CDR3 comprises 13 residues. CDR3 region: CASSSGHLHGYTF. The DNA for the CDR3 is TGCGCCAGCAGCTCGGGACATCTCCATGGCTACACCTTC.

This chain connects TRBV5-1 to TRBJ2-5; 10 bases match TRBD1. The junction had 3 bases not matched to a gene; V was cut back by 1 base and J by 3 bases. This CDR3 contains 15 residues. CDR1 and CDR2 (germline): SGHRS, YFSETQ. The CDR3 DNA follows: TGCGCCAGCAGCTTGTCCGGGACAGGGGAAGAGACCCAGTACTTC. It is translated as CASSLSGTGEETQYF.

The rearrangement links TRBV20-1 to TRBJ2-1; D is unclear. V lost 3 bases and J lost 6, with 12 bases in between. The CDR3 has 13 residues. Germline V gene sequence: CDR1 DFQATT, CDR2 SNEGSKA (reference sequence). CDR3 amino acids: CSASGSSRNEQFF. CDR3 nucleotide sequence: TGCAGTGCTAGCGGAAGTAGCCGCAATGAGCAGTTCTTC.

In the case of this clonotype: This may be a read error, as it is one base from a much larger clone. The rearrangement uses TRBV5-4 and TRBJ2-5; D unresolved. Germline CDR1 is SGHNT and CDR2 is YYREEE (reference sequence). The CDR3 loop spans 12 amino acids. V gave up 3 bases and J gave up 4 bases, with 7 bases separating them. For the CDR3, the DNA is TGTGCCAGCAGCTCCATGGGAGAGACCCAGTACTTC. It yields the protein CASSSMGETQYF.

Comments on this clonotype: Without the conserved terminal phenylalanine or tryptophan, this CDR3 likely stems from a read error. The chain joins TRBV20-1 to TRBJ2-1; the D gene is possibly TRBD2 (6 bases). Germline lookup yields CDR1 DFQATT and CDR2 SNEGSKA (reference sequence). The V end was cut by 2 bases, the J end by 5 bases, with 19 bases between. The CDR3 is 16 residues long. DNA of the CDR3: TGCAGTGCTAGAAGACTAGAAGTTTTGGGTAACAATGAGCAGTTCGTC. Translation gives CSARRLEVLGNNEQFV.